Listed below are T cell receptor beta chains from one sample, sequenced in a study of patients and donors after allogeneic stem cell transplantation. Each CDR3 protein gets one entry after TCRdb re-called the RT-PCR reads with MiXCR. This sample carries tens of thousands of distinct CDR3 sequences, about 14% of them seen once, and the ten largest clones take less than 35%. The sequenced material came from blood, either unsorted or a sorted T cell fraction (not recorded which). Receptor source: a human donor who was either an allogeneic HSCT recipient or a stem cell or donor lymphocyte infusion donor (not recorded which). It is not recorded whose cells these are; they may come from a transplant donor. The CDR3 runs from the conserved cysteine through the conserved F or W. The D gene is left open where the match is weak. The size of a clone is reported for some rows only, either as once, few or many, or as a class for expanded clones.

j_gene: TRBJ2-1; v_gene: TRBV3-1; d_gene: TRBD2; abundance: few; CDR3aa: CASSRLLAGVQNEQFF; CDR3nt: TGTGCCAGCAGCCGCCTGCTAGCGGGAGTTCAAAATGAGCAGTTCTTC
j_gene: TRBJ1-2; v_gene: TRBV7-3; d_gene: TRBD1; abundance: many; CDR3aa: CASSLAGTGADGYTF; CDR3nt: TGTGCCAGCAGCCTTGCCGGGACAGGGGCGGACGGCTACACCTTC
j_gene: TRBJ2-7; v_gene: TRBV20-1; d_gene: .; abundance: few; CDR3aa: CSARDALGAIYEQYF; CDR3nt: TGCAGTGCTAGGGACGCCCTGGGGGCCATTTACGAGCAGTACTTC
j_gene: TRBJ2-1; v_gene: TRBV5-1; d_gene: TRBD2; abundance: .; CDR3aa: CASSLGKLAGGSNEQFF; CDR3nt: TGCGCCAGCAGCTTGGGAAAACTAGCGGGAGGTAGTAATGAGCAGTTCTTC
j_gene: TRBJ2-7; v_gene: TRBV20-1; d_gene: .; abundance: many; CDR3aa: CSARGTSYEQYF; CDR3nt: TGCAGTGCTAGAGGGACAAGCTACGAGCAGTACTTC
j_gene: TRBJ1-5; v_gene: TRBV27; d_gene: .; abundance: many; CDR3aa: CASMPHRDYNQPQHF; CDR3nt: TGTGCCAGCATGCCTCACCGGGACTACAATCAGCCCCAGCATTTT
j_gene: TRBJ1-2; v_gene: TRBV19; d_gene: .; abundance: few; CDR3aa: CASSPGGLIYGYTF; CDR3nt: TGTGCCAGTAGTCCCGGAGGACTGATCTATGGCTACACCTTC
j_gene: TRBJ2-3; v_gene: TRBV20-1; d_gene: TRBD2; abundance: many; CDR3aa: CSATSGGTDTQYF; CDR3nt: TGCAGTGCCACTAGCGGGGGCACAGATACGCAGTATTTT
j_gene: TRBJ2-5; v_gene: TRBV20-1; d_gene: .; abundance: .; CDR3aa: CSARWKTVVETQYF; CDR3nt: TGCAGTGCTAGGTGGAAAACAGTGGTTGAGACCCAGTACTTC
j_gene: TRBJ1-3; v_gene: TRBV9; d_gene: .; abundance: few; CDR3aa: CASSARLVDYTIYF; CDR3nt: TGTGCCAGCAGCGCCCGCCTGGTGGATTACACCATATATTTT
j_gene: TRBJ2-2; v_gene: TRBV12-3/TRBV12-4; d_gene: .; abundance: .; CDR3aa: CASSFLGPGELFF; CDR3nt: TGTGCCAGCAGTTTCTTGGGTCCCGGGGAGCTGTTTTTT
j_gene: TRBJ1-1; v_gene: TRBV7-2; d_gene: .; abundance: many; CDR3aa: CASSLGFGTEAFF; CDR3nt: TGTGCCAGCAGCTTAGGGTTCGGCACTGAAGCTTTCTTT
j_gene: TRBJ1-2; v_gene: TRBV7-2; d_gene: TRBD1; abundance: few; CDR3aa: CAIEPPDRVYGYTF; CDR3nt: TGTGCCATCGAACCCCCGGACAGGGTCTATGGCTACACCTTC
j_gene: TRBJ1-1; v_gene: TRBV29-1; d_gene: .; abundance: .; CDR3aa: CSVSSTVNTEAFF; CDR3nt: TGCAGCGTCTCAAGTACAGTGAACACTGAAGCTTTCTTT
j_gene: TRBJ2-1; v_gene: TRBV20-1; d_gene: .; abundance: .; CDR3aa: CSARPAEQFF; CDR3nt: TGCAGTGCTAGGCCTGCGGAGCAGTTCTTC
j_gene: TRBJ2-7; v_gene: TRBV7-9; d_gene: TRBD1; abundance: few; CDR3aa: CASSLGGQGFFSYEQYF; CDR3nt: TGTGCCAGCAGCTTAGGAGGACAGGGGTTTTTCTCCTACGAGCAGTACTTC
j_gene: TRBJ1-5; v_gene: TRBV7-2; d_gene: .; abundance: .; CDR3aa: CASSLVGLSDASQHF; CDR3nt: TGTGCCAGCAGCTTAGTAGGACTGAGCGATGCGTCCCAGCATTTT
j_gene: TRBJ2-3; v_gene: TRBV18; d_gene: TRBD1; abundance: .; CDR3aa: CASSRDSSTDTQYF; CDR3nt: TGTGCCAGCTCACGGGACAGTAGCACAGATACGCAGTATTTT
j_gene: TRBJ1-1; v_gene: TRBV5-1; d_gene: .; abundance: many; CDR3aa: CASSVGGEAFF; CDR3nt: TGCGCCAGCAGCGTCGGGGGTGAAGCTTTCTTT
j_gene: TRBJ2-1; v_gene: TRBV4-2; d_gene: .; abundance: many; CDR3aa: CASSQDGDPGTNEQFF; CDR3nt: TGTGCCAGCAGCCAAGACGGGGACCCGGGCACCAATGAGCAGTTCTTC
j_gene: TRBJ2-3; v_gene: TRBV7-2; d_gene: .; abundance: .; CDR3aa: CASSSWSVTDTQYF; CDR3nt: TGTGCCAGCAGCTCATGGTCGGTCACAGATACGCAGTATTTT
j_gene: TRBJ2-2; v_gene: TRBV5-1; d_gene: .; abundance: few; CDR3aa: CASSLARVAANTGELFF; CDR3nt: TGCGCCAGCAGCTTGGCCCGGGTAGCGGCGAACACCGGGGAGCTGTTTTTT
j_gene: TRBJ2-1; v_gene: TRBV12-3/TRBV12-4; d_gene: .; abundance: many; CDR3aa: CASSLATGHLYNEQFF; CDR3nt: TGTGCCAGCAGTTTAGCTACGGGACACCTCTACAATGAGCAGTTCTTC
j_gene: TRBJ1-2; v_gene: TRBV7-9; d_gene: .; abundance: .; CDR3aa: CASSFDADPNYGYTF; CDR3nt: TGTGCCAGCAGCTTCGATGCAGATCCTAACTATGGCTACACCTTC
j_gene: TRBJ2-3; v_gene: TRBV6-5; d_gene: .; abundance: .; CDR3aa: CASSYLTPGPLGDTQYF; CDR3nt: TGTGCCAGCAGTTACCTTACTCCGGGCCCCTTGGGGGATACGCAGTATTTT
j_gene: TRBJ2-7; v_gene: TRBV19; d_gene: TRBD1; abundance: few; CDR3aa: CASSSPGQGYEQYF; CDR3nt: TGTGCCAGTAGTAGCCCGGGACAGGGCTACGAGCAGTACTTC
j_gene: TRBJ1-4; v_gene: TRBV7-9; d_gene: .; abundance: many; CDR3aa: CASSVAQGTREKLFF; CDR3nt: TGTGCCAGCAGCGTAGCCCAGGGTACCCGAGAAAAACTGTTTTTT
j_gene: TRBJ2-7; v_gene: TRBV11-2; d_gene: .; abundance: .; CDR3aa: CASRERASYEQYF; CDR3nt: TGTGCCAGCAGGGAGCGGGCTTCCTACGAGCAGTACTTC
j_gene: TRBJ2-3; v_gene: TRBV29-1; d_gene: TRBD1; abundance: .; CDR3aa: CSVESRDRGSRGTDTQYF; CDR3nt: TGCAGCGTTGAGTCCCGGGACAGGGGGTCGAGGGGCACAGATACGCAGTATTTT
j_gene: TRBJ2-1; v_gene: TRBV6-5; d_gene: TRBD2; abundance: many; CDR3aa: CASSYRGLAIGIEQFF; CDR3nt: TGTGCCAGCAGTTACAGGGGACTAGCCATTGGTATTGAGCAGTTCTTC
j_gene: TRBJ2-3; v_gene: TRBV7-3; d_gene: TRBD2; abundance: .; CDR3aa: CASSPGLAVDTQYF; CDR3nt: TGTGCCAGCAGTCCGGGACTAGCGGTTGATACGCAGTATTTT
j_gene: TRBJ1-1; v_gene: TRBV11-2; d_gene: .; abundance: .; CDR3aa: CASSTAGGNTEAFF; CDR3nt: TGTGCCAGCAGCACAGCGGGAGGGAACACTGAAGCTTTCTTT
j_gene: TRBJ2-1; v_gene: TRBV5-1; d_gene: TRBD2; abundance: .; CDR3aa: CASRGLAGTNEQFF; CDR3nt: TGCGCCAGCAGGGGACTAGCGGGTACCAATGAGCAGTTCTTC
j_gene: TRBJ2-2; v_gene: TRBV5-1; d_gene: .; abundance: .; CDR3aa: CASSWGSATNTGELFF; CDR3nt: TGCGCCAGCAGCTGGGGTAGCGCAACGAACACCGGGGAGCTGTTTTTT
j_gene: TRBJ1-3; v_gene: TRBV3-1; d_gene: .; abundance: many; CDR3aa: CASSQAGGNTIYF; CDR3nt: TGTGCCAGCAGCCAAGCGGGAGGAAACACCATATATTTT
j_gene: TRBJ2-6; v_gene: TRBV19; d_gene: .; abundance: .; CDR3aa: CASHRVSGANVLTF; CDR3nt: TGTGCCAGTCATAGGGTCTCCGGGGCCAACGTCCTGACTTTC
j_gene: TRBJ2-1; v_gene: TRBV19; d_gene: TRBD1; abundance: .; CDR3aa: CASSIGDRGWNEQFF; CDR3nt: TGTGCCAGTAGTATCGGGGACAGGGGATGGAATGAGCAGTTCTTC
j_gene: TRBJ2-3; v_gene: TRBV7-9; d_gene: .; abundance: few; CDR3aa: CASSLPGRDTDTQYF; CDR3nt: TGTGCCAGCAGCCTCCCTGGGCGAGACACAGATACGCAGTATTTT
j_gene: TRBJ2-1; v_gene: TRBV12-3/TRBV12-4; d_gene: .; abundance: few; CDR3aa: CASSGGAGVDYNEQFF; CDR3nt: TGTGCCAGCAGTGGGGGGGCGGGAGTGGACTACAATGAGCAGTTCTTC
j_gene: TRBJ2-5; v_gene: TRBV5-1; d_gene: .; abundance: few; CDR3aa: CASSPGLQETQYF; CDR3nt: TGCGCCAGCAGCCCCGGATTACAAGAGACCCAGTACTTC
j_gene: TRBJ2-7; v_gene: TRBV27; d_gene: .; abundance: few; CDR3aa: CASSLLSSIGGSPYEQYF; CDR3nt: TGTGCCAGCAGTTTATTGTCCAGCATAGGGGGTTCCCCCTACGAGCAGTACTTC
j_gene: TRBJ2-1; v_gene: TRBV11-2; d_gene: .; abundance: .; CDR3aa: CASSPVYGSWSNEQFF; CDR3nt: TGTGCCAGCAGCCCAGTGTACGGGAGTTGGTCGAATGAGCAGTTCTTC
j_gene: TRBJ2-7; v_gene: TRBV20-1; d_gene: .; abundance: few; CDR3aa: CSARGAGDYEQYF; CDR3nt: TGCAGTGCTAGGGGGGCTGGGGACTACGAGCAGTACTTC
j_gene: TRBJ2-3; v_gene: TRBV7-9; d_gene: .; abundance: .; CDR3aa: CASSPRAQTGGTDTQYF; CDR3nt: TGTGCCAGCAGCCCCCGAGCGCAGACAGGAGGAACAGATACGCAGTATTTT
j_gene: TRBJ1-1; v_gene: TRBV5-1; d_gene: .; abundance: medium-sized; CDR3aa: CASSLGAGGDTEAFF; CDR3nt: TGCGCCAGCAGCTTGGGCGCAGGAGGGGACACTGAAGCTTTCTTT